The clone carrying this T cell receptor (beta chain) was seen more than once but under ten times. The antigen remains undetermined. This record comes from a study of human T cells and chemical hapten exposure. For the study at large: Across the whole study, which lasted around 24 weeks, patients were given diphenylcyclopropenone on the scalp once a week.

Described time point: patch test 2, 6 weeks after DPC sensitization. Treatment given: therapeutic diphenylcyclopropenone sensitization with weekly scalp DPC. Before extraction, the whole blood was not fractionated, and total RNA was taken from it. Using its own MiXCR run on the RACE reads, TCRdb lists one record per CDR3 protein. The sample holds 40,000 or so distinct CDR3 sequences; roughly 10% are singletons and the top ten take about 14%. This CDR3 spans 16 amino acids. CDR1 is MNHEY and CDR2 is SVGAGI in the germline V gene. V shed 5 bases and J shed 5 bases, with 19 bases lying between them. Study findings and constraints: The count of PT1 expanded TCRs correlated positively with patch test score. Since the donors had alopecia, their immune response may not be the same as that of healthy people. Compared with pre-sensitization or healthy control sets, expanded TCRs clustered more.

The chain uses TRBV6-5 and TRBJ2-1; D is perhaps TRBD1 (6 bases). This receptor was obtained from a woman aged 25 to 45 with alopecia areata. Some clones in this sample may be carry-over from other donors' samples. The sample in question was whole blood, obtained in connection with sensitization to the hapten diphenylcyclopropenone (DPC). This CDR3 is CASSQGGVGLNNEQFF. The CDR3 nucleotides read TGTGCCAGCAGTCAAGGGGGAGTGGGGCTGAACAATGAGCAGTTCTTC.